This TCR beta chain was captured by sequencing in a study of T cell responses to AZD1222 COVID-19 vaccine. Study results and caveats: Repertoires were obtained only post-peak T cell response. Baseline serology detected seropositivity in only six AZD1222 recipients.

Germline V gene lookup returns CDR1 SGHRS and CDR2 YFSETQ. Trimming took 4 bases from V and 5 from J, leaving 19 bases between them. There are 15 residues in the CDR3. In the case of this clone: Its antigen is not known.

Assay used: immunoSEQ multiplex PCR; TCRdb lists only in-frame clones, some missing. This table has around 180,000 clones, 80% to 90% appearing once. The sequencing used peripheral blood, collected on day 0 of AZD1222 vaccination. The chain has TRBV5-1 and TRBJ2-7, with D possibly called TRBD1 or TRBD2 (6 bases each). This TCR was sampled from an adult in good health. The CDR3 coding sequence is TGCGCCAGCAGCCCCGGGTCAATGGGGGGCCACGAGCAGTACTTC. This gives the protein CASSPGSMGGHEQYF.